The rows below give T cell receptor beta chains drawn from one sample of a study of blood T cell repertoires in COVID-19. Repertoires were generated with immunoSEQ multiplex PCR, while TCRdb's copy carries only in-frame clones and drops some. The sample records 250,000 or so clones, roughly 88% being singletons. The source material was PBMCs or T cells enriched from blood (not recorded which). Receptor source: a woman in her thirties or forties who had been exposed to COVID-19. Both conserved end residues are part of each CDR3. The D gene is left open where the match is weak. Clone size is stated in some rows and not others, as once, few, many or a class when expanded.

J	size	D	V	DNA	CDR3
TRBJ2-1	.	TRBD2	TRBV7-2	TGTGCCAGCTCATCTAGCGGGGGGCCACACAATGAGCAGTTCTTC	CASSSSGGPHNEQFF
TRBJ1-4	.	TRBD1	TRBV23-1	TGCGCCAGCAGTCACCCCGGACAGGTAAATGAAAAACTGTTTTTT	CASSHPGQVNEKLFF
TRBJ1-6	.	TRBD1	TRBV27	TGTGCCAGCAGTTCCCCCGACAGGGAAGGCCATAATTCACCCCTCCACTTT	CASSSPDREGHNSPLHF
TRBJ2-7	.	.	TRBV30	TGTGCCTGTACCGACAGCAGCTCCTACGAGCAGTACTTC	CACTDSSSYEQYF
TRBJ2-1	once	TRBD1	TRBV24-1	TGTGCCACCAGTGTGGGACGGGACAGGGGCACCTACAATGAGCAGTTCTTC	CATSVGRDRGTYNEQFF
TRBJ1-6	.	.	TRBV2	TGTGCCAGCAGAGGACAGACCTATAATTCACCCCTCCACTTT	CASRGQTYNSPLHF
TRBJ2-5	.	TRBD2	TRBV4-1	TGCGCCAGCAGCCTACATCCGGGGACTAGCGGACAAGAGACCCAGTACTTC	CASSLHPGTSGQETQYF
TRBJ2-7	once	.	TRBV4-1	TGCGCCAGCAGCCGAGGGGACAAAGGGGCGGACGAGCAGTACTTC	CASSRGDKGADEQYF
TRBJ2-1	once	TRBD2	TRBV19	TGTGCCAGTAAAGAACCTAGCGGGGGTCGCAATGAGCAGTTCTTC	CASKEPSGGRNEQFF
TRBJ2-1	.	.	TRBV7-6	TGTGCCAGCAGCTTAACTGATCATTCGAAGCAGTTCTTC	CASSLTDHSKQFF
TRBJ1-6	once	.	TRBV7-8	TGTGCCAGCAGCCGACGGGCCGGGACACCAAATAATTCACCCCTCCACTTT	CASSRRAGTPNNSPLHF
TRBJ2-1	.	.	TRBV10-3	TGTGCCATCAGAGATCGACCGGGACTGGAGAGCAATGAGCAGTTCTTC	CAIRDRPGLESNEQFF
TRBJ2-2	.	TRBD2	TRBV15	TGTGCCACCAGCAGAGATCCCCGACTAGCGAGGCCCGGGGAGCTGTTTTTT	CATSRDPRLARPGELFF
TRBJ2-7	.	TRBD1	TRBV7-2	TGTGCCAGCAGCACCTACAGGGGCGAGCAGTACTTC	CASSTYRGEQYF
TRBJ1-2	.	.	TRBV6-2/TRBV6-3	TGTGCCAGCAGTCCCGACAGTGTTGCTAACTATGGCTACACCTTC	CASSPDSVANYGYTF
TRBJ1-2	.	TRBD1	TRBV5-1	TGCGCCAGCAGCCCCCAGACAGGGGTTTATGGCTACACCTTC	CASSPQTGVYGYTF
TRBJ1-5	.	TRBD1	TRBV4-2	TGTGCCAGCAGCCAAGAGGACTGGAAGGACAGGGGCTTTGGCAATCAGCCCCAGCATTTT	CASSQEDWKDRGFGNQPQHF
TRBJ1-3	.	.	TRBV14	TGTGCCAGCAGCCTCGACCAGGGGGGAAACACCATATATTTT	CASSLDQGGNTIYF
TRBJ2-4	.	.	TRBV4-3	TGCGCCAGCAGCCAAGATCCTGGAGGAAACATTCAGTACTTC	CASSQDPGGNIQYF
TRBJ1-2	.	.	TRBV4-1	TGCGCCAGCAGCCAGTCCCCTCCCGTTCGTAACTATGGCTACACCTTC	CASSQSPPVRNYGYTF
TRBJ1-5	.	.	TRBV27	TGTGCCAGCAGTTTAGACAGCTTCACCTTTCCTCAGCCCCAGCATTTT	CASSLDSFTFPQPQHF
TRBJ1-1	.	.	TRBV30	TGTGCCTGGAGTCCCCGGGGGAGGGGAAAGACTGAAGCTTTCTTT	CAWSPRGRGKTEAFF
TRBJ1-5	.	.	TRBV6-2/TRBV6-3	TGTGCCAGCAGCACGGTGATAAATCAGCCCCAGCATTTT	CASSTVINQPQHF
TRBJ2-5	.	TRBD2	TRBV6-2/TRBV6-3	TGTGCCAGCAGTTATTTTCCGACTAGCGGGATGGGACCGCAAGAGACCCAGTACTTC	CASSYFPTSGMGPQETQYF
TRBJ2-7	.	.	TRBV7-7	TGTGCCAGCAGCTTACGGGATTCGGGTACCTACGAGCAGTACTTC	CASSLRDSGTYEQYF
TRBJ1-5	.	.	TRBV27	TGTGCCAGCAGTTTCATAGGCGGATCTCAGCCCCAGCATTTT	CASSFIGGSQPQHF
TRBJ1-4	.	.	TRBV30	TGTGCCTGGAGTGAAGGGGTAGTTAATGAAAAACTGTTTTTT	CAWSEGVVNEKLFF
TRBJ2-1	.	TRBD2	TRBV7-9	TGTGCCAGCAGCGTGTCAGCGGGAGGCCTTAAGATGATCTTC	CASSVSAGGLKMIF
TRBJ2-2	.	TRBD2	TRBV9	TGTGCCAGCCTTCTTTCCATTAGCGGGAGTAAGGCGAACACCGGGGAGCTGTTTTTT	CASLLSISGSKANTGELFF
TRBJ2-1	once	.	TRBV18	TGTGCCAGCTCAACCGGGACTCAAAGATCTAGCTCCTACAATGAGCAGTTCTTC	CASSTGTQRSSSYNEQFF
TRBJ1-5	.	TRBD1	TRBV28	TGTGCCAGCAGTGTGCAGGGGGCCGACGATCAGCCCCAGCATTTT	CASSVQGADDQPQHF
TRBJ2-5	.	TRBD2	TRBV7-2	TGTGCCAGCAGCTTGTGGTCTAGCGGGGGGAGAGAGACCCAGTACTTC	CASSLWSSGGRETQYF
TRBJ1-3	.	TRBD1	TRBV3-1/TRBV3-2	TGTGCCAGCAGCTTCGTATGGACAGGGAGTGGAAACACCATATATTTT	CASSFVWTGSGNTIYF
TRBJ1-2	.	TRBD1	TRBV9	TGTGCCAGCAGCGCCGGAGGGGGCGACTATGGCTACACCTTC	CASSAGGGDYGYTF
TRBJ1-1	once	.	TRBV12-5	TGTGCTAGTGGTTTGGAGTCAGGGGTTACCGCTGAAGCTTTCTTT	CASGLESGVTAEAFF
TRBJ1-5	.	.	TRBV27	TGTGCCAGCAGTCCAAATCCCTTCAGTTACCTTAGCAATCAGCCCCAGCATTTT	CASSPNPFSYLSNQPQHF
TRBJ1-6	.	TRBD1	TRBV7-8	TGTGCCAGCAGCTTAGCAGGGACAGCCGGCAGAAGCTCCTATAATTCACCCCTCCACTTT	CASSLAGTAGRSSYNSPLHF
TRBJ2-1	.	TRBD2	TRBV4-3	TGCGCCAGCAGCCAAGATCTCATACTAGCGGGCGAGTTCCTATACAATGAGCAGTTCTTC	CASSQDLILAGEFLYNEQFF
TRBJ2-5	.	TRBD2	TRBV7-6	TGTGCCAGTCTCGCGGGGGGGAGAGCGCAAGAGACCCAGTACTTC	CASLAGGRAQETQYF
TRBJ2-6	.	.	TRBV6-5	TGTGCCAGCAGTTTCCTACTGAGAACTGGGGCCAACGTCCTGACTTTC	CASSFLLRTGANVLTF
TRBJ2-3	.	.	TRBV5-4	TGTGCCAGCAGCGGGCACGTTAGTAACACAGATACGCAGTATTTT	CASSGHVSNTDTQYF
TRBJ2-1	.	.	TRBV19	TGTGCCAGTAGTATACCTAGCCGGTCCTATGAGCAGTTCTTC	CASSIPSRSYEQFF
TRBJ2-7	.	.	TRBV7-9	TGTGCCAGCAGCAAAGAACAGGGAATTCGCTACGAGCAGTACTTC	CASSKEQGIRYEQYF
TRBJ2-3	.	.	TRBV19	TGTGCCAGTAGTTCGAGCGGGCCAAGCACAGATACGCAGTATTTT	CASSSSGPSTDTQYF
TRBJ2-7	once	.	TRBV5-4	TGTGCCAGCAGCTTGACAGTAGGGGCCTCCGGGCAGTACTTC	CASSLTVGASGQYF
TRBJ1-1	.	.	TRBV7-2	TGTGCCAGCAGCTTAGTCGTGGGAGGAGGAGATGAAGCTTTCTTT	CASSLVVGGGDEAFF
TRBJ2-3	.	TRBD2	TRBV7-3	TGTGCCAGCAGCTTAAAGCCAGCGGGGGCCTCTAGCACAGATACGCAGTATTTT	CASSLKPAGASSTDTQYF
TRBJ1-6	.	.	TRBV12-3/TRBV12-4	TGTGCCAGCAGTTTCGCAGGTTATTCACCCCTCCACTTT	CASSFAGYSPLHF
TRBJ1-6	.	.	TRBV19	TGTGCCAGTAGTATCGGAGGCAAGGATTCACCCCTCCACTTT	CASSIGGKDSPLHF
TRBJ1-2	.	.	TRBV9	TGTGCCAGCAGCGTATCCCAGGGGCGCATTGGCTACACCTTC	CASSVSQGRIGYTF
TRBJ1-4	few	.	TRBV24-1	TGTGCCAATCGGATGGAGCGATTTTTT	CANRMERFF
TRBJ2-1	once	TRBD1	TRBV9	TGTGCCAGCAGCCCGGGACAGTCGGGACGGTTCTTC	CASSPGQSGRFF
TRBJ2-1	.	TRBD2	TRBV6-4	TGTGCCAGCAGTCCCACTAGCGGGGGGGCTAGTGAGCAGTTCTTC	CASSPTSGGASEQFF
TRBJ1-4	.	TRBD1	TRBV28	TGTGCCAGCGGCCTACAGGGGAGTAATGAAAAACTGTTTTTT	CASGLQGSNEKLFF
TRBJ2-1	.	.	TRBV28	TGTGCCAGCAGTCGGTCCTCCGGGGCCTACAATGAGCAGTTCTTC	CASSRSSGAYNEQFF
TRBJ1-5	.	.	TRBV6-2/TRBV6-3	TGTGCCAGCAGTCCCGGGGGGTCCAATCAGCCCCAGCATTTT	CASSPGGSNQPQHF
TRBJ1-1	.	TRBD1	TRBV11-2	TGTGCCAGCAGCAGACAGGGAGGGAACACTGAAGCTTTCTTT	CASSRQGGNTEAFF
TRBJ2-7	.	.	TRBV27	TGTGCCAGCAGTTTATCCAGGGTCCACGAGCAGTACTTC	CASSLSRVHEQYF
TRBJ2-7	once	TRBD1	TRBV5-1	TGCGCCAGCAGCTTTCCCCGGACAGGGTCCTACGAGCAGTACTTC	CASSFPRTGSYEQYF